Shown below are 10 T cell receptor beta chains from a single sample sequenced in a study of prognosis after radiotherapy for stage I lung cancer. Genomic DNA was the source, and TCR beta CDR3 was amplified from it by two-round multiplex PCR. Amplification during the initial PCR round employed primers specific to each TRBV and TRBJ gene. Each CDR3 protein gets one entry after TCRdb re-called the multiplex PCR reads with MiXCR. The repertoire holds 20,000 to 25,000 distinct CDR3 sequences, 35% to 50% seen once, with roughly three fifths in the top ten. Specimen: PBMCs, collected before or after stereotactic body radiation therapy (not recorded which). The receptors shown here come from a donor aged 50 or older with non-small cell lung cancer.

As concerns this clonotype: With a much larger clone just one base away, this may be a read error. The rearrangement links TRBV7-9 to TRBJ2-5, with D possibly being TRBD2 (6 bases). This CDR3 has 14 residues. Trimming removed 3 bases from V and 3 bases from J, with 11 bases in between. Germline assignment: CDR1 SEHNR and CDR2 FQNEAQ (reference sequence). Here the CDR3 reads CASSLVLAEETQYF. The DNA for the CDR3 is TGTGCCAGCAGCTTGGTACTAGCAGAAGAGACCCAGTACTTC.

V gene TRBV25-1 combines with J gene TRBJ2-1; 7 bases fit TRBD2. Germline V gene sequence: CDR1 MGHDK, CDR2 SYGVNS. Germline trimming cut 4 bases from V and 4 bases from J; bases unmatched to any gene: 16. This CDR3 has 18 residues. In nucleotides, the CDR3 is TGTGCCAGCAGTGCGGCCCTAGCGGAGTGGTGGGGATACAATGAGCAGTTCTTC. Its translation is CASSAALAEWWGYNEQFF.

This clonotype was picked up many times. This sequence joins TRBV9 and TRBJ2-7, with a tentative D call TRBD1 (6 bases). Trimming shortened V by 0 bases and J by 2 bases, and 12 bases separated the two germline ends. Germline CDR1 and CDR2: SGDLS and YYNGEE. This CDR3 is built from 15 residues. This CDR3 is CASSVDNRATYEQYF. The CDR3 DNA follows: TGTGCCAGCAGCGTAGATAACAGGGCTACCTACGAGCAGTACTTC.

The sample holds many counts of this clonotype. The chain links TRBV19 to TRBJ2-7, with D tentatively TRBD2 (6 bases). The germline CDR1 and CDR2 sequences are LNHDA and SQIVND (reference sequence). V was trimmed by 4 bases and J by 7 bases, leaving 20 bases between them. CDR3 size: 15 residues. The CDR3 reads CASSTKAGPSLEQYF. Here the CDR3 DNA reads TGTGCCAGTAGTACCAAAGCGGGTCCTTCTCTGGAGCAGTACTTC.

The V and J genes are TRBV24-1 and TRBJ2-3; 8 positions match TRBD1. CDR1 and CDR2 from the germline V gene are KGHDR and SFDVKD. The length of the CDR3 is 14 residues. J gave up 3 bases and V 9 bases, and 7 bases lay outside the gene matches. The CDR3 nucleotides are TGTGCCACCTCCGAGGGACAGGAAACAGATACGCAGTATTTT. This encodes CATSEGQETDTQYF.

CDR3 DNA: TGTGCCAGCAGACGGACAGGGGGAACAGATACGCAGTATTTT. The encoded protein is CASRRTGGTDTQYF. The V gene is TRBV12-3 or TRBV12-4, the J gene TRBJ2-3; TRBD1 aligns across 10 bases. J gave up 3 bases and V 6 bases, and 3 bases lay outside the gene matches. The CDR3 contains 14 residues.

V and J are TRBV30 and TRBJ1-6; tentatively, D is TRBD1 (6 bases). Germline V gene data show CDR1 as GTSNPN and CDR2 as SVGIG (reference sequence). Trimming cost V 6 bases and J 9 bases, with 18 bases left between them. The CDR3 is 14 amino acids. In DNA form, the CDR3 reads TGTGCCTGTAGTCCTCAACAGGGTGCTTCACCCCTCCACTTT. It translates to CACSPQQGASPLHF.

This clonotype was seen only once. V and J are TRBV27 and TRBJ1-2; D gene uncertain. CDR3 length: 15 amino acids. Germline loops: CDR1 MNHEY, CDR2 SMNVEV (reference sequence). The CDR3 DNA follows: TGTGGAAGCAGTTTAAGCCCAGGAGCTAACTATGGCTACACCTTC. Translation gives CGSSLSPGANYGYTF.

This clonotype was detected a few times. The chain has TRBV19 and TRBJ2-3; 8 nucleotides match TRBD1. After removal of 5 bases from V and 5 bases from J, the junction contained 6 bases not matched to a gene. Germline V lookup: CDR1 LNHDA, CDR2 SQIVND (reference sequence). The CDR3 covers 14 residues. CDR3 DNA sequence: TGTGCCAGTAGTGGACAGGGTTGGGTAGATACGCAGTATTTT. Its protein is CASSGQGWVDTQYF.

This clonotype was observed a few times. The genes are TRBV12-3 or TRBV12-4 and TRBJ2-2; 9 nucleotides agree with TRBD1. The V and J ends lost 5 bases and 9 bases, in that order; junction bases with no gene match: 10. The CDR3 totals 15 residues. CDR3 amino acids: CASSRSGTGTRELFF. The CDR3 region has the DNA TGTGCCAGCAGTCGGTCCGGGACAGGGACCAGGGAGCTGTTTTTT.